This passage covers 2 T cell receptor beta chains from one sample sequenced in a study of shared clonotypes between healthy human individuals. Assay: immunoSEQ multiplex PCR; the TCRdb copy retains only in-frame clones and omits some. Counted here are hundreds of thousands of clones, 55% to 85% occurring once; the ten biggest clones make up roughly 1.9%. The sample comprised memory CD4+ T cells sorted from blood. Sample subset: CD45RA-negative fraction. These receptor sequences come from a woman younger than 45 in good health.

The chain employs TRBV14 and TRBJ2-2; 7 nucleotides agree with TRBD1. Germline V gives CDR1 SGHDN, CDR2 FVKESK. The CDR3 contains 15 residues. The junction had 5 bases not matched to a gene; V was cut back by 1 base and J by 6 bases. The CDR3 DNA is TGTGCCAGCAGCCAAGTCCCCCAGGGGGCCGGGGAGCTGTTTTTT. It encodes CASSQVPQGAGELFF.

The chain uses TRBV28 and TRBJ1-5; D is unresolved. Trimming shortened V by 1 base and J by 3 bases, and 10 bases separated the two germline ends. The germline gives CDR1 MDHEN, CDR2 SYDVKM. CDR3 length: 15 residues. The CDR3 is CASSLLTAINQPQHF. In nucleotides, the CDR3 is TGTGCCAGCAGTTTATTAACAGCGATCAATCAGCCCCAGCATTTT. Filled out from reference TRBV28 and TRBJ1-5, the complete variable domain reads DVKVTQSSRYLVKRTGEKVFLECVQDMDHENMFWYRQDPGLGLRLIYFSYDVKMKEKGDIPEGYSVSREKKERFSLILESASTNQTSMYLCASSLLTAINQPQHFGDGTRLSIL.